The rows below give T cell receptor beta chains drawn from one sample of a study of blood T cell repertoires in COVID-19. Measured with immunoSEQ multiplex PCR; TCRdb has only the in-frame clones, and not every one. The data show tens of thousands of clones, with around 90% seen just once and roughly 6.5% held by the top ten. Sequenced input: peripheral blood. These receptors were taken from a man aged 45 to 65 with active COVID-19. Both conserved end residues are part of each CDR3. D genes are given only for firm matches.

v_call	d_call	j_call	cdr3_nt	cdr3_aa
TRBV28	-	TRBJ1-6	TGTGCCAGCACCCGGGGGACGGGGGACGGCAGTTCACCCCTCCACTTT	CASTRGTGDGSSPLHF
TRBV6-2/TRBV6-3	-	TRBJ2-5	TGTGCCAGCAGTTACGCGTCAGGTCAAGAGACCCAGTACTTC	CASSYASGQETQYF
TRBV5-8	-	TRBJ1-3	TGTGCCAGCAGTTCTCGACTATTGATGTCTGGAAACACCATATATTTT	CASSSRLLMSGNTIYF
TRBV2	TRBD1	TRBJ2-7	TGTGCCAGCAGTGAAGTCAGGGGGAACGAGCAGTACTTC	CASSEVRGNEQYF
TRBV30	-	TRBJ1-6	TGTGCCTGGAGCCCCGGTAATTCACCCCTCCACTTT	CAWSPGNSPLHF
TRBV5-1	TRBD2	TRBJ2-3	TGCGCCAGCAGAACCGCTAGCGGGAGAGCCTCTAGCACAGATACGCAGTATTTT	CASRTASGRASSTDTQYF
TRBV6-4	TRBD1	TRBJ2-2	TGTGCCAGCAGTCTTTGGGGACAGGGTCCCCTTTATTACACCGGGGAGCTGTTTTTT	CASSLWGQGPLYYTGELFF
TRBV27	-	TRBJ2-1	TGTGCCAGCAGTTTAACCCGGTACTACAATGAGCAGTTCTTC	CASSLTRYYNEQFF
TRBV6-5	-	TRBJ2-7	TGTGCCAGCATTGGGGCCTCCTACGAGCAGTACTTC	CASIGASYEQYF
TRBV27	TRBD1	TRBJ1-6	TGTGCCAGCACCCATCGCCGGGACAGGGGGCCTTCGCATAATTCACCCCTCCACTTT	CASTHRRDRGPSHNSPLHF
TRBV7-8	-	TRBJ1-6	TGTGCCAGCAGCTTCCAAAATTCACCCCTCCACTTT	CASSFQNSPLHF
TRBV5-6	TRBD1	TRBJ2-1	TGTGCCAGCAGCTCGACCGGGACAGGGAACAATGAGCAGTTCTTC	CASSSTGTGNNEQFF
TRBV6-2/TRBV6-3	TRBD2	TRBJ2-3	TGTGCCAGCAGTTTTACGGTAGCGGGGGGGAAGGATTCAGATACGCAGTATTTT	CASSFTVAGGKDSDTQYF
TRBV18	-	TRBJ1-5	TGTGCCAGCTCACCACTGTCTGGTCCCTCGGGGCAGCCCCAGCATTTT	CASSPLSGPSGQPQHF
TRBV2	TRBD1	TRBJ1-5	TGTGCCAGCAGCCGATGGACAGGGGAAAATCAGCCCCAGCATTTT	CASSRWTGENQPQHF
TRBV5-5	-	TRBJ2-7	TGTGCCAGCAGCTACCAGGGCCTGGGAACCTACGAGCAGTACTTC	CASSYQGLGTYEQYF
TRBV27	TRBD1	TRBJ1-1	TGTGCCAGCAGTCGCGGGGACAGGGGGTACACTGAAGCTTTCTTT	CASSRGDRGYTEAFF
TRBV19	TRBD1	TRBJ1-2	TGTGCCAGTAGTCCGGGGACAGGGTTTTCTGACTATGGCTACACCTTC	CASSPGTGFSDYGYTF
TRBV6-5	-	TRBJ2-2	TGTGCCAGCCCTAAAGAGGGGGACGCCGGGGAGCTGTTTTTT	CASPKEGDAGELFF
TRBV11-2	-	TRBJ1-1	TGTGCCAGCAGCGTGGGGGGTAGGAACACTGAAGCTTTCTTT	CASSVGGRNTEAFF
TRBV19	-	TRBJ1-1	TGTGCCAGTAGTATAGTCCCCGGAGCGGCTTTCTTT	CASSIVPGAAFF
TRBV2	-	TRBJ2-5	TGTGCCAGCAGCGACCGGGGGTTCCAAGAGACCCAGTACTTC	CASSDRGFQETQYF